This entry lists 11 T cell receptor beta chains sequenced from one sample in a study of CD8 T cells in ankylosing spondylitis. In TCRdb, the 5' RACE reads were re-called with MiXCR into one record per CDR3 protein. Of around 120,000 distinct CDR3 sequences listed, approximately 9.7% were seen once; the top ten hold approximately 3.4%. The sequenced sample consisted of blood, either unsorted or a sorted T cell fraction (not recorded which). The receptors stem from a male donor with ankylosing spondylitis or in good health (not recorded which).

This clonotype came up many times. This chain connects TRBV29-1 to TRBJ2-3; TRBD2 matches at 11 bases. From germline, CDR1 is SQVTM and CDR2 ANQGSEA. The CDR3 consists of 14 residues. The V and J ends lost 8 bases and 5 bases, in that order; junction bases with no gene match: 9. CDR3 nucleotide sequence: TGCAGCTACAGGAATAGCGGGAGGGGAGATACGCAGTATTTT. This gives the protein CSYRNSGRGDTQYF.

There are many counts of this clonotype. V and J are TRBV5-1 and TRBJ2-3; possibly TRBD2 for D (6 bases). With 1 base removed from V and 0 bases from J, the gap between germline ends came to 9 bases. Looked up from germline, CDR1 is SGHRS and CDR2 is YFSETQ. The CDR3 covers 15 residues. CDR3 in amino acids: CASSLWGLSTDTQYF. For the CDR3, the DNA is TGCGCCAGCAGCTTGTGGGGACTCAGCACAGATACGCAGTATTTT.

This clonotype was seen ten or more times. The chain has TRBV20-1 and TRBJ2-3; TRBD2 matches at 9 bases. This CDR3 region has 14 residues. V lost 3 bases and J lost 0; bases outside the gene matches: 1. Germline V gives CDR1 DFQATT, CDR2 SNEGSKA (reference sequence). The CDR3 DNA is TGCAGTGCTAGTCTAGCGGGAAGCACAGATACGCAGTATTTT. It codes for CSASLAGSTDTQYF.

This clonotype was picked up many times. The V and J genes are TRBV5-6 and TRBJ2-3, with D tentatively TRBD2 (6 bases). CDR3 size: 15 residues. V was trimmed by 1 base and J by 1 base, leaving 10 bases between them. Germline V gene lookup returns CDR1 SGHDT and CDR2 YYEEEE. The CDR3: CASSLYRERTDTQYF. The CDR3 DNA reads TGTGCCAGCAGCTTGTACCGGGAGCGCACAGATACGCAGTATTTT. The full variable domain, its missing parts supplied by reference TRBV5-6 and TRBJ2-3, is DAGVTQSPTHLIKTRGQQVTLRCSPKSGHDTVSWYQQALGQGPQFIFQYYEEEERQRGNFPDRFSGHQFPNYSSELNVNALLLGDSALYLCASSLYRERTDTQYFGPGTRLTVL.

This clonotype has at least ten counts. This chain links TRBV5-6 with TRBJ2-3; a possible D gene is TRBD1 (5 bases). The germline V and J ends were trimmed by 0 bases and 2 bases, with 7 bases remaining between them. There are 14 residues in the CDR3. Per germline, CDR1 SGHDT and CDR2 YYEEEE. The CDR3 reads CASSLGQLTDTQYF. DNA for the CDR3: TGTGCCAGCAGCTTGGGACAGCTCACAGATACGCAGTATTTT.

This clonotype turned up a few times. The chain recombines TRBV29-1 with TRBJ1-1, with D possibly TRBD1 on 5 matching bases. The germline V and J ends were trimmed by 6 bases and 0 bases, with 11 bases remaining between them. In germline, CDR1 is SQVTM, CDR2 ANQGSEA. The CDR3 is 13 residues long. The CDR3 sequence is CSVRGGLNTEAFF. In DNA form, the CDR3 reads TGCAGCGTCCGGGGGGGTCTGAACACTGAAGCTTTCTTT. Looking up the rest from reference TRBV29-1 and TRBJ1-1 gives the full variable domain: SAVISQKPSRDICQRGTSLTIQCQVDSQVTMMFWYRQQPGQSLTLIATANQGSEATYESGFVIDKFPISRPNLTFSTLTVSNMSPEDSSIYLCSVRGGLNTEAFFGQGTRLTVV.

This clonotype was observed at least ten times. The chain combines TRBV7-8 with TRBJ2-5; TRBD2 agrees at 10 bases. Germline CDR1 is SGHVS and CDR2 is FQNEAQ. Trimming cost V 0 bases and J 5 bases; bases outside gene matches: 9. The CDR3 runs to 17 residues. The CDR3 coding sequence is TGTGCCAGCAGCTTAGCGGTAGCGGGAGGATTGATTGAGACCCAGTACTTC. Translation gives CASSLAVAGGLIETQYF.

This clonotype was seen more than once but under ten times. In nucleotides, the CDR3 is TGCGCCAGCAGCTTGGAAGCGGGAGGGCCGAATGAGCAGTTCTTC. Translating it yields CASSLEAGGPNEQFF. V usage is TRBV5-1 and J usage is TRBJ2-1, with 10 bases that match TRBD2. CDR1 and CDR2 (germline): SGHRS, YFSETQ. The CDR3 runs 15 residues. The J segment lost 7 bases and the V segment lost 0 bases, leaving 4 bases of the junction unmatched.

This clonotype was counted many times. The CDR3 DNA is TGCGCCAGCAGCATCAGGTCGATCTTATCGAACACCGGGGAGCTGTTTTTT. Residues: CASSIRSILSNTGELFF. This chain connects TRBV4-3 to TRBJ2-2; D not resolved. The length of the CDR3 is 17 residues. Trimming shortened V by 5 bases and J by 0 bases, and 16 bases separated the two germline ends. Germline lookup yields CDR1 LGHNA and CDR2 YSLEER.

At least ten counts were recorded for this clonotype. The V gene is TRBV7-3, the J gene TRBJ2-2, with 7 nucleotides matching TRBD2. The CDR3 has 17 amino acids. The germline V gene has CDR1 SGHTA and CDR2 FQGTGA. The V and J ends lost 7 bases and 0 bases, in that order; junction bases with no gene match: 11. The CDR3, as DNA: TGTGCCAGCACCAAAGGTTGGGCGGGAGCGAACACCGGGGAGCTGTTTTTT. Its translation is CASTKGWAGANTGELFF. The full variable domain, completed using reference TRBV7-3 and TRBJ2-2, is GAGVSQTPSNKVTEKGKYVELRCDPISGHTALYWYRQSLGQGPEFLIYFQGTGAADDSGLPNDRFFAVRPEGSVSTLKIQRTERGDSAVYLCASTKGWAGANTGELFFGEGSRLTVL.

This clonotype showed up many times. The chain is built from TRBV13 and TRBJ1-4; D might be TRBD1 (6 bases). The germline V gene has CDR1 PRHDT and CDR2 FYEKMQ (reference sequence). V lost 2 bases to trimming and J lost 3 bases, with 10 bases between them. The CDR3 is 15 residues long. CDR3 nucleotide sequence: TGTGCCAGCAGCTTAAAAGGGGGGTCTAATGAAAAACTGTTTTTT. Amino acid sequence: CASSLKGGSNEKLFF. The full variable domain, its missing parts supplied by reference TRBV13 and TRBJ1-4, is AAGVIQSPRHLIKEKRETATLKCYPIPRHDTVYWYQQGPGQDPQFLISFYEKMQSDKGSIPDRFSAQQFSDYHSELNMSSLELGDSALYFCASSLKGGSNEKLFFGSGTQLSVL.